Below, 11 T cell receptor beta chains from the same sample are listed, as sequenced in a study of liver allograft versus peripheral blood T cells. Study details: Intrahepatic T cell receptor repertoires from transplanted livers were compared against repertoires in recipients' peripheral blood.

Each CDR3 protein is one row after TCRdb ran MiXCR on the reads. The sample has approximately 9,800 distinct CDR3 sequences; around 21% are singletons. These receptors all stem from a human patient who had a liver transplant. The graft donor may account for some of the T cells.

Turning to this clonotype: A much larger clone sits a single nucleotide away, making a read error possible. CDR3 sequence (DNA): TGTGCCAGTAGAATACAGTGCCAGGAGACCCAGTACTTC. It is translated as CASRIQCQETQYF. The V gene is TRBV19, the J gene TRBJ2-5; D unclear. Trimming removed 6 bases at V and 5 bases at J, with 13 bases between. The length of the CDR3 is 13 residues. The germline gives CDR1 LNHDA, CDR2 SQIVND (reference sequence).

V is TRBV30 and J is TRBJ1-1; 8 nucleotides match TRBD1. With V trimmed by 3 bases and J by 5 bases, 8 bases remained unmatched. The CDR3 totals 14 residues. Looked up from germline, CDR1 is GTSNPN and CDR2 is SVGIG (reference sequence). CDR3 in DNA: TGTGCCTGGAGCTTAACGGACAGGGATACTGAAGCTTTCTTT. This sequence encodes CAWSLTDRDTEAFF.

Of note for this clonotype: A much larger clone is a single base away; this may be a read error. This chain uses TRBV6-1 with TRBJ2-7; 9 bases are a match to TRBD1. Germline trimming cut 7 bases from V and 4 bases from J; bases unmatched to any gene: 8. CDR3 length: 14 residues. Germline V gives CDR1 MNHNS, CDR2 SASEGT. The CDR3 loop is CASIDRGTVYEQYF. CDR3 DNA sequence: TGTGCCAGCATAGACAGGGGGACCGTGTACGAGCAGTACTTC.

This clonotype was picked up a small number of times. The CDR3 bases are TGTGCCAGCAGCCAAGGCGTCAATCAGCCCCAGCATTTT. Protein sequence: CASSQGVNQPQHF. The chain joins TRBV14 to TRBJ1-5; no clear D gene. This CDR3 contains 13 residues. Trimming left V 1 base short and J 3 bases short, with 4 bases between. Looked up from germline, CDR1 is SGHDN and CDR2 is FVKESK. Full variable domain (rest looked up from reference TRBV14 and TRBJ1-5): EAGVTQFPSHSVIEKGQTVTLRCDPISGHDNLYWYRRVMGKEIKFLLHFVKESKQDESGMPNNRFLAERTGGTYSTLKVQPAELEDSGVYFCASSQGVNQPQHFGDGTRLSIL.

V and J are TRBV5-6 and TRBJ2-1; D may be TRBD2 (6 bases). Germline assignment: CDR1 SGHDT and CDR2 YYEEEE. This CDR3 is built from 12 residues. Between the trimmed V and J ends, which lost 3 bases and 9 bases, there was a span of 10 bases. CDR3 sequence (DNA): TGTGCCAGCAGCTGGACTATTGGTGAGCAGTTCTTC. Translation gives CASSWTIGEQFF.

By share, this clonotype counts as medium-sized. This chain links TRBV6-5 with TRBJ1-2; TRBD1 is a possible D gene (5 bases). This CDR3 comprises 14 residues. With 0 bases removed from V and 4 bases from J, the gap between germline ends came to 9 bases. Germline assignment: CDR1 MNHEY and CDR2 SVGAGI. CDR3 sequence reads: CASSYSRQGYGYTF. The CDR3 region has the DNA TGTGCCAGCAGTTACTCGAGGCAGGGCTATGGCTACACCTTC.

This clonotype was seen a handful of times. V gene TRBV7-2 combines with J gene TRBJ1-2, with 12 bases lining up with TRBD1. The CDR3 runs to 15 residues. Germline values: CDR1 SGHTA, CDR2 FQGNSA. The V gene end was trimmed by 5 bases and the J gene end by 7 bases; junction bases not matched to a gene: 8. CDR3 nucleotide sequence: TGTGCCAGCAGCCTTGGGACAGGGGGCGTTCTTGGCTACACCTTC. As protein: CASSLGTGGVLGYTF.

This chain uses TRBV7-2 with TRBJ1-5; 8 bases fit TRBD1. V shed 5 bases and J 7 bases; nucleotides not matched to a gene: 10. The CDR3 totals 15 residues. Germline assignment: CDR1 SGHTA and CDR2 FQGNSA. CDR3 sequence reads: CASSTRAGGIQPQHF. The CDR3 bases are TGTGCCAGCAGCACACGGGCAGGGGGCATCCAGCCCCAGCATTTT.

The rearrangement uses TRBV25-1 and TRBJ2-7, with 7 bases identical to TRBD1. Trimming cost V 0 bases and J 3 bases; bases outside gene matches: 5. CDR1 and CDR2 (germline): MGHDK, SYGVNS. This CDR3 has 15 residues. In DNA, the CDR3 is TGTGCCAGCAGTGAATATCAGACAGGGCGCTACGAGCAGTACTTC. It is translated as CASSEYQTGRYEQYF.

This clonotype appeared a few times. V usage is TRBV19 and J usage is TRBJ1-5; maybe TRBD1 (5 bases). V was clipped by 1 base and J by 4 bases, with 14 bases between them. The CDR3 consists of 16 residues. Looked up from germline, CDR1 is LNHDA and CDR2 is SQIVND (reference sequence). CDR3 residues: CASSIVDQGRNQPQHF. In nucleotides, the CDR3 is TGTGCCAGTAGTATAGTGGATCAGGGACGGAATCAGCCCCAGCATTTT.

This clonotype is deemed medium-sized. CDR3 region: CSGRQGAIAGELFF. For the CDR3, the DNA is TGCAGCGGTCGACAGGGGGCGATCGCCGGGGAGCTGTTTTTT. The chain uses TRBV29-1 and TRBJ2-2; 10 bases line up with TRBD1. In germline, CDR1 is SQVTM, CDR2 ANQGSEA. The V segment lost 7 bases and the J segment 6 bases; nucleotides outside the gene matches: 8. The CDR3 runs 14 residues.